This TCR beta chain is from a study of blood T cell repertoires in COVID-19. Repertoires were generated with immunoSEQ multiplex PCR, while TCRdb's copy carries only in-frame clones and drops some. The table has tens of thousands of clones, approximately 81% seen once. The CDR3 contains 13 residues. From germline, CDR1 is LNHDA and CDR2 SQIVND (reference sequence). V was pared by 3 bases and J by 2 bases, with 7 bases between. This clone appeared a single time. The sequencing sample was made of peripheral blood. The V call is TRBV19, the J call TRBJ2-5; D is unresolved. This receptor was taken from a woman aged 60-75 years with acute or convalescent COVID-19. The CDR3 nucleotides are TGTGCCAGTAGTATCCCGGTACAAGAGACCCAGTACTTC. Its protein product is CASSIPVQETQYF.